The rows below give T cell receptor beta chains drawn from one sample of a study of T cell repertoires in cytomegalovirus infection. TCRdb re-analysed the reads in MiXCR, keeping a single row per CDR3 protein. The table has around 170,000 distinct CDR3 sequences, 13% to 15% seen once. The sequencing sample was made of PBMCs. The receptors derive from a human donor in good health (CMV status not recorded). Some clones in this sample may be carry-over from other donors' samples. Both conserved end residues are part of each CDR3. A D gene is named only where the DNA matches it firmly. Expanded clones get a size class; other rows say once, few or many, or leave the size out.

-,TRBV29-1,few,TRBJ1-2,TGCAGCGTTGAAGGGGGAGGGCGCGGCTACACCTTC,CSVEGGGRGYTF
-,TRBV7-8,many,TRBJ1-6,TGTGCCAGCAGCTTAGCACACGCGAATTCACCCCTCCACTTT,CASSLAHANSPLHF
-,TRBV28,-,TRBJ1-5,TGTGCCAGCATTTATTCAGGGGCCTATCAGCCCCAGCATTTT,CASIYSGAYQPQHF
-,TRBV15,-,TRBJ2-1,TGTGCCATCCAGAGTTCAGGACCCAATGAGCAGTTCTTC,CAIQSSGPNEQFF
TRBD1,TRBV27,few,TRBJ1-1,TGTGCCAGCAGTTTCTACAGGGGGGAGGGTTTGAACACTGAAGCTTTCTTT,CASSFYRGEGLNTEAFF
-,TRBV29-1,-,TRBJ2-1,TGCAGCGTTGAAAGCCAGGGGCGATACAATGAGCAGTTCTTC,CSVESQGRYNEQFF
-,TRBV29-1,-,TRBJ1-5,TGCAGCGTTGGGCTCGTCGGCGGTCAGCCCCAGCATTTT,CSVGLVGGQPQHF
TRBD2,TRBV12-3/TRBV12-4,many,TRBJ2-3,TGTGCCAGCAGTCCCATTGTAGCGGGGCATGGAGATACGCAGTATTTT,CASSPIVAGHGDTQYF
TRBD2,TRBV10-3,many,TRBJ2-3,TGTGCCATCAGGATGACTAGCGGAAGCACAGATACGCAGTATTTT,CAIRMTSGSTDTQYF
TRBD2,TRBV9,few,TRBJ2-2,TGTGCCAGCAGCGCCCCCGAAAACCGGGACAAAACTAGCGGGAGACGAACCGGGGAGCTGTTTTTT,CASSAPENRDKTSGRRTGELFF
-,TRBV27,-,TRBJ1-5,TGTGCCAGCAGTAGGGGACACAATCAGCCCCAGCATTTT,CASSRGHNQPQHF
TRBD2,TRBV28,few,TRBJ2-1,TGTGCCAGCGGTAAGCGGGAGGGCCCCGGTTTGGACAATGAGCAGTTCTTC,CASGKREGPGLDNEQFF
TRBD2,TRBV5-1,-,TRBJ2-7,TGCGCCAGCAGCTTGAGGTCCGGGACTAGCGGGGCGGCCTACGAGCAGTACTTC,CASSLRSGTSGAAYEQYF
-,TRBV27,-,TRBJ2-4,TGTGCCAGCAGTTTAAGGCGGGTTGGAGGTGAAAACATTCAGTACTTC,CASSLRRVGGENIQYF
-,TRBV7-2,many,TRBJ2-3,TGTGCCAGCAGCTATCCATCCAAGGGGGGATTTGACACAGATACGCAGTATTTT,CASSYPSKGGFDTDTQYF
-,TRBV5-1,-,TRBJ1-2,TGCGCCAGCAGCTTTTGGGCAGCGGTCGCTAAATCGGATGGCTACACCTTC,CASSFWAAVAKSDGYTF
TRBD1,TRBV12-3/TRBV12-4,many,TRBJ1-1,TGTGCCAGCAGTCCTACAGGGGTTAGGAACACTGAAGCTTTCTTT,CASSPTGVRNTEAFF
-,TRBV7-9,-,TRBJ2-1,TGTGCCAGCAGCTTAAAACGGGATGAACAGTTCTTC,CASSLKRDEQFF